These 29 T cell receptor beta chains share one sample of origin, sequenced in a study of HIV-infected patients and healthy controls. TCRdb itself ran the 5' RACE reads through MiXCR, one entry per CDR3 protein. The table records tens of thousands of distinct CDR3 sequences, about a sixth of them present only once. The sequencing input was CD4+ T cells from blood. The receptors originated from a human donor in good health.

This clonotype has at least ten counts. V and J are TRBV19 and TRBJ1-2; 8 bases map to TRBD1. Looked up from germline, CDR1 is LNHDA and CDR2 is SQIVND (reference sequence). CDR3 length: 13 amino acids. V shed 7 bases, J shed 5 bases, and the junction held 6 bases outside the gene matches. CDR3 coding DNA: TGTGCCAGTACGCCGGGACAGGCATATGGCTACACCTTC. Amino acid sequence: CASTPGQAYGYTF.

There are a few counts of this clonotype. V is TRBV6-2 or TRBV6-3 and J is TRBJ2-1; weak D call: TRBD2 (5 bases). Germline CDR1 is MNHEY and CDR2 is SVGEGT. This CDR3 has 17 amino acids. The ends were cut back, 6 bases at V and 8 bases at J, with 26 bases in the middle. DNA for the CDR3: TGTGCCAGCAGCACCGCTATTGGCCTAGCCCCGAGGGATGAGCAGTTCTTC. It codes for CASSTAIGLAPRDEQFF.

This rearrangement joins TRBV6-6 to TRBJ2-6, with D tentatively TRBD1 (6 bases). Trimming left V 5 bases short and J 3 bases short, with 11 bases between. Germline assignment: CDR1 MNHNY and CDR2 SVGAGI (reference sequence). The CDR3 sequence is 15 residues long. CDR3 protein: CASSTQGFGANVLTF. CDR3 nucleotides: TGTGCCAGCAGTACACAGGGATTTGGGGCCAACGTCCTGACTTTC.

The gene calls are TRBV5-4 and TRBJ2-1; no clear D gene. The germline gives CDR1 SGHNT, CDR2 YYREEE (reference sequence). The length of the CDR3 is 15 residues. Trimming removed 0 bases at V and 6 bases at J, with 13 bases between. CDR3 coding DNA: TGTGCCAGCAGCTTGGACCCCGTCCGAACCAATGAGCAGTTCTTC. Its translation is CASSLDPVRTNEQFF.

This clonotype showed up just a few times. The J gene is TRBJ1-1, the V gene TRBV18; maybe TRBD1 (5 bases). This CDR3 has 17 amino acids. Trimming took off 3 bases at V and 2 bases at J, with 19 bases between the two ends. CDR1 and CDR2 from the germline V gene are KGHSH and LQKENI. The CDR3 protein is CASSPLRGGWLNTEAFF. The CDR3 nucleotides read TGTGCCAGCTCACCCCTTCGCGGGGGGTGGTTAAACACTGAAGCTTTCTTT.

This clonotype was seen more than once but under ten times. V and J are TRBV7-8 and TRBJ2-1, with TRBD2 matching 7 bases. The J segment lost 13 bases and the V segment lost 0 bases, leaving 6 bases of the junction unmatched. The CDR3 is made up of 13 amino acids. Germline V gene data show CDR1 as SGHVS and CDR2 as FQNEAQ. CDR3 DNA: TGTGCCAGCAGCTTAGCGCTCGCGGGAGTTCAGTTCTTC. It translates to CASSLALAGVQFF.

This clonotype showed up just a few times. The gene calls are TRBV2 and TRBJ1-1; D is uncertain. This CDR3 has 14 amino acids. Trimming stripped 4 bases from V and 3 bases from J, with 12 bases between. Germline lookup yields CDR1 SNHLY and CDR2 FYNNEI. The CDR3 here is CASSARETHTEAFF. The CDR3 DNA follows: TGTGCCAGCAGTGCAAGGGAGACTCACACTGAAGCTTTCTTT.

This clonotype has just a few counts. V gene TRBV7-9 combines with J gene TRBJ2-3; D uncertain. CDR3 size: 12 residues. V lost 5 bases to trimming and J lost 5 bases, with 8 bases between them. The V gene's germline CDR1 is SEHNR and CDR2 FQNEAQ (reference sequence). CDR3 protein: CASSGIRDTQYF. DNA for the CDR3: TGTGCCAGCAGCGGTATTCGAGATACGCAGTATTTT.

The chain recombines TRBV25-1 with TRBJ1-4; a weak D match, TRBD1 (5 bases). The germline CDR1 and CDR2 sequences are MGHDK and SYGVNS. This CDR3 has 13 amino acids. V gave up 4 bases and J gave up 8 bases, with 11 bases separating them. In DNA, the CDR3 is TGTGCCAGCAGTGGCCCGGACAAGGAAAAACTGTTTTTT. Translation gives CASSGPDKEKLFF.

DNA of the CDR3: TGTGCCAGCAGCAGTCCCAATACCTACAATGAGCAGTTCTTC. Amino acids: CASSSPNTYNEQFF. The V call is TRBV9, the J call TRBJ2-1, with D hard to call. The length of the CDR3 is 14 residues. CDR1 SGDLS and CDR2 YYNGEE come from the germline V gene. V was cut by 4 bases and J by 2 bases, with 10 bases left in between.

This clonotype was found a few times. The chain links TRBV12-3 or TRBV12-4 to TRBJ2-7; D may correspond to TRBD1 or TRBD2 (5 bases each). The V and J ends lost 5 bases and 0 bases respectively, with 14 bases between them. CDR3 length: 15 amino acids. CDR3: CASSPMGTGSYEQYF. The CDR3 coding sequence is TGTGCCAGCAGTCCGATGGGGACGGGCTCCTACGAGCAGTACTTC.

This clonotype was observed many times. This sequence joins TRBV29-1 and TRBJ1-3; the D is unclear. The CDR3 is made up of 13 amino acids. Germline CDR1 reads SQVTM; CDR2 reads ANQGSEA. Trimming pared 3 bases from V and 4 bases from J, leaving 10 bases between. CDR3 amino acids: CSVDGESGNTIYF. In DNA form, the CDR3 reads TGCAGCGTTGACGGGGAATCAGGAAACACCATATATTTT.

Here the CDR3 reads CASTPGTSRIHEQFF. In DNA, the CDR3 is TGTGCCAGCACTCCCGGGACTAGCAGAATTCATGAGCAGTTCTTC. The genes are TRBV14 and TRBJ2-1; 9 bases agree with TRBD2. The germline gives CDR1 SGHDN, CDR2 FVKESK. The trim removed 7 bases at V and 8 bases at J, leaving 12 bases unmatched. The CDR3 has 15 residues. Full variable domain (outside the CDR3, taken from reference TRBV14 and TRBJ2-1): EAGVTQFPSHSVIEKGQTVTLRCDPISGHDNLYWYRRVMGKEIKFLLHFVKESKQDESGMPNNRFLAERTGGTYSTLKVQPAELEDSGVYFCASTPGTSRIHEQFFGPGTRLTVL.

This clonotype was seen repeatedly, ten times or more. This sequence joins TRBV6-2 or TRBV6-3 and TRBJ1-5, with D maybe TRBD1 (5 bases). Looked up from germline, CDR1 is MNHEY and CDR2 is SVGEGT. CDR3 length equals 17 residues. The V end lost 8 bases, the J end lost 0 bases, and 20 bases lay between the germline ends. CDR3 DNA sequence: TGTGCCAGCGGGACGAGAAGGAGGGCCGATAGCAATCAGCCCCAGCATTTT. Encoded protein: CASGTRRRADSNQPQHF.

This clonotype turned up a few times. Written as DNA, the CDR3 is TGTGCCAGCAGCTCCAAGGGTCAGGCAAAAGAGACCCAGTACTTC. This sequence encodes CASSSKGQAKETQYF. The genes are TRBV7-6 and TRBJ2-5, with D hard to call. This CDR3 comprises 15 residues. Germline assignment: CDR1 SGHVS and CDR2 FNYEAQ. Trimming stripped 4 bases from V and 3 bases from J, with 15 bases between.

The gene calls are TRBV29-1 and TRBJ1-5; the match to TRBD1 covers 7 bases. CDR3 length equals 13 residues. J lost 7 bases, V lost 4 bases, and 7 bases had no gene match. Germline V gene sequence: CDR1 SQVTM, CDR2 ANQGSEA. CDR3 DNA: TGCAGCGTTGGAGGACCCAGGGGGCAGCCCCAGCATTTT. Its protein is CSVGGPRGQPQHF.

There are many counts of this clonotype. This rearrangement joins TRBV5-1 to TRBJ2-1; D may be TRBD1 or TRBD2 (6 bases each). The length of the CDR3 is 16 residues. Germline-derived CDR1 and CDR2 are SGHRS and YFSETQ. V was shortened by 2 bases and J by 1 base, with 13 bases between the two germline ends. CDR3 protein: CASSLPGAESYNEQFF. As DNA, the CDR3 is TGCGCCAGCAGCTTACCGGGGGCGGAATCCTACAATGAGCAGTTCTTC.

This chain links TRBV9 with TRBJ2-2; 11 positions agree with TRBD2. Germline V CDR1 and CDR2: SGDLS, YYNGEE. The CDR3 contains 17 residues. J was trimmed by 1 base and V by 4 bases; bases with no gene match: 6. The CDR3 loop is CASSRLAGGLNTGELFF. The CDR3 DNA reads as TGTGCCAGCAGCCGCCTAGCGGGGGGTCTGAACACCGGGGAGCTGTTTTTT.

This clonotype was observed at least ten times. The chain carries TRBV7-6 and TRBJ2-5; D might be TRBD1 or TRBD2, each matching 5 bases. V gave up 2 bases and J gave up 5 bases, with 9 bases separating them. Germline loops: CDR1 SGHVS, CDR2 FNYEAQ. The CDR3 runs to 13 residues. CDR3 nucleotides: TGTGCCAGCAGCTTACTCAGGGACGAGACCCAGTACTTC. It codes for CASSLLRDETQYF.

This chain uses TRBV19 with TRBJ2-7; tentatively, D is TRBD1 (6 bases). Between the trimmed V and J ends, which lost 6 bases and 4 bases, there was a span of 19 bases. Germline-derived CDR1 and CDR2 are LNHDA and SQIVND (reference sequence). There are 15 residues in the CDR3. CDR3 bases: TGTGCCAGTAGAGTTACAGGGTACTCTGGGTACGAGCAGTACTTC. Translated, it gives CASRVTGYSGYEQYF.

For the CDR3, the DNA is TGTGCCAGCTCACCACAGCCAGGGGCTGGAACTGGGGCCAACGTCCTGACTTTC. Encoded protein: CASSPQPGAGTGANVLTF. This chain uses TRBV18 with TRBJ2-6; perhaps TRBD1 as D (6 bases). Germline CDR1 KGHSH, CDR2 LQKENI. CDR3 length: 18 amino acids. Trimming pared 1 base from V and 2 bases from J, leaving 15 bases between. The full variable domain, rest sourced from reference TRBV18 and TRBJ2-6, is NAGVMQNPRHLVRRRGQEARLRCSPMKGHSHVYWYRQLPEEGLKFMVYLQKENIIDESGMPKERFSAEFPKEGPSILRIQQVVRGDSAAYFCASSPQPGAGTGANVLTFGAGSRLTVL.

The rearrangement joins TRBV11-2 to TRBJ2-2, with TRBD1 matching over 9 bases. The V segment lost 5 bases and the J segment 8 bases; nucleotides outside the gene matches: 12. This CDR3 region has 16 residues. Germline V gene data show CDR1 as SGHAT and CDR2 as FQNNGV. CDR3 sequence (DNA): TGTGCCAGCAGCCTTAGCCCCGGGACAGGGACGGGGGAGCTGTTTTTT. Translating it yields CASSLSPGTGTGELFF.

The chain combines TRBV12-3 or TRBV12-4 with TRBJ2-5; maybe TRBD1 (5 bases). The V and J ends lost 6 bases and 2 bases respectively, with 13 bases between them. The CDR3 totals 14 residues. The CDR3 here is CASSWGLRQETQYF. CDR3 DNA sequence: TGTGCCAGCAGCTGGGGCCTTAGACAAGAGACCCAGTACTTC.

V is TRBV6-6 and J is TRBJ2-7; 8 bases agree with TRBD2. V trimming: 2 bases; J trimming: 6 bases; junction bases outside the gene matches: 9. The CDR3 runs to 15 residues. CDR1 and CDR2 (germline): MNHNY, SVGAGI (reference sequence). The CDR3 region has the DNA TGTGCCAGCAGTTACCCCCCGGGGGGGGCCTCCGAGCAGTACTTC. Protein product: CASSYPPGGASEQYF.

The table lists this clonotype with a few counts. The chain has TRBV29-1 and TRBJ2-1, with D unclear. Trimming removed 7 bases at V and 7 bases at J, with 17 bases between. The CDR3 contains 13 residues. Germline lookup yields CDR1 SQVTM and CDR2 ANQGSEA. The DNA of the CDR3 is TGCAGCGCTCTCGCTACCTCACGGAATGAGCAGTTCTTC. Amino acid sequence: CSALATSRNEQFF.

This clonotype has a handful of counts. This chain uses TRBV29-1 with TRBJ2-5; the match to TRBD2 covers 8 bases. The germline V gene has CDR1 SQVTM and CDR2 ANQGSEA. The CDR3 covers 16 residues. Germline trimming cut 7 bases from V and 4 bases from J; bases unmatched to any gene: 17. The CDR3 DNA sequence: TGCAGCGCCGCGGGGCCCCCAGCGGGAGCCTCAGAGACCCAGTACTTC. Amino acid sequence: CSAAGPPAGASETQYF.

This clonotype was recorded many times. V is TRBV20-1 and J is TRBJ1-4, with D tentatively TRBD1 (6 bases). The ends were cut back, 1 base at V and 3 bases at J, with 9 bases in the middle. The CDR3 covers 14 residues. Germline lookup yields CDR1 DFQATT and CDR2 SNEGSKA (reference sequence). CDR3 bases: TGCAGTGCTAGAGTGGGGGCAGCTAATGAAAAACTGTTTTTT. Its translation: CSARVGAANEKLFF.

V usage is TRBV5-1 and J usage is TRBJ1-3; D not certain. This CDR3 region has 15 residues. Germline V gives CDR1 SGHRS, CDR2 YFSETQ. V was trimmed by 0 bases and J by 0 bases, leaving 7 bases between them. CDR3 in DNA: TGCGCCAGCAGCTTGGGATCAGGCTCTGGAAACACCATATATTTT. Amino acids: CASSLGSGSGNTIYF.

This clonotype was seen only a few times. V and J are TRBV28 and TRBJ2-7, with 11 bases aligning to TRBD1. The V segment lost 4 bases and the J segment 12 bases; nucleotides outside the gene matches: 11. The CDR3 is 14 amino acids. CDR1 is MDHEN, CDR2 SYDVKM, per germline. The DNA for the CDR3 is TGTGCCAGCAGTTCGACCGGGACAGGGGGAATAGGGTACTTC. This translates into CASSSTGTGGIGYF.